These 4 T cell receptor beta chains originate from one sample sequenced in a study of shared clonotypes between healthy human individuals. Data came from immunoSEQ multiplex PCR; TCRdb stores just in-frame clones and leaves some out. The top ten hold 1.5% of the sample, which has under 1,100,000 clones, approximately 70% seen once. Sequencing was performed on memory CD4+ T cells sorted from blood. Described subset: CD45RA-negative fraction. These receptors were collected from a man in his late teens or twenties in good health.

The V call is TRBV5-5, the J call TRBJ2-7; 9 nucleotides agree with TRBD1. Per the germline V gene, CDR1 is SGHKS and CDR2 is YYEKEE (reference sequence). V lost 1 base to trimming and J lost 3 bases; unmatched junction nucleotides: 5. This CDR3 has 15 residues. The CDR3 reads CASSLRTGGIYEQYF. The CDR3 DNA reads TGTGCCAGCAGCTTGAGAACAGGGGGCATCTACGAGCAGTACTTC.

This chain links TRBV10-3 with TRBJ2-3, with TRBD2 matching 7 bases. The V gene's germline CDR1 is ENHRY and CDR2 SYGVKD. With 7 bases clipped from V and 5 bases from J, the junction kept 6 bases outside the gene matches. The CDR3 extends over 13 amino acids. The CDR3: CAINAGEGDTQYF. The CDR3, as DNA: TGTGCCATCAATGCGGGAGAAGGAGATACGCAGTATTTT.

In this sample, this clone turned up once. The V call is TRBV11-2, the J call TRBJ1-4, with 11 nucleotides matching TRBD1. Germline-derived CDR1 and CDR2 are SGHAT and FQNNGV. J lost 13 bases, V lost 0 bases, and 1 base had no gene match. The CDR3 sequence is 13 residues long. DNA for the CDR3: TGTGCCAGCAGCTTAGATGGGACAGGGGGACTGTTTTTT. Translated: CASSLDGTGGLFF.

This clone has a single count. The V call is TRBV6-4, the J call TRBJ2-7; 9 nucleotides agree with TRBD1. V was clipped by 2 bases and J by 7 bases; unmatched bases: 18. From germline, CDR1 is MRHNA and CDR2 SNTAGT. The CDR3 consists of 18 residues. This chain's CDR3 is CASSDRTPPGQGSWEQYF. The CDR3 nucleotides are TGTGCCAGCAGTGACCGTACCCCTCCGGGACAGGGCTCTTGGGAGCAGTACTTC.